Here is one TCR beta chain with its context. Its antigen is not known. The germline V gene has CDR1 LNHDA and CDR2 SQIVND (reference sequence). Trimming took off 5 bases at V and 1 base at J, with 8 bases between the two ends. CDR3 size: 14 residues. The entry originates in a study of T cell responses to AZD1222 COVID-19 vaccine. General study results and limits: The donor cohort was predominantly white British with a female majority, and clonal diversity may have been underestimated.

Measured with immunoSEQ multiplex PCR; TCRdb has only the in-frame clones, and not every one. The table lists some 200,000 clones, 85% to 95% of them singletons. The clonotype was recovered from an adult who received the MenACWY meningococcal vaccine as a control. The sample consisted of peripheral blood, taken 28 days after the second dose of the MenACWY control vaccine. The genes are TRBV19 and TRBJ2-2; D might be TRBD1 (5 bases). As DNA, the CDR3 is TGTGCCAGTAGTGCCACAGGGAACACCGGGGAGCTGTTTTTT. It encodes CASSATGNTGELFF.